This T cell receptor beta chain appears in the sequencing data of a study of beta chain features in type 1 diabetes. Study-level findings and limits: Moderate yet significant TCRB CDR3 shortening was seen in Type 1 diabetes patients in all four CD4+ subsets.

Germline values: CDR1 SNHLY, CDR2 FYNNEI. The CDR3 spans 11 residues. V was trimmed by 8 bases and J by 4 bases, leaving 9 bases between them. cDNA synthesis used the whole RNA isolate, giving expressed TCRB sequences. The table came from immunoSEQ multiplex PCR; TCRdb's copy has only in-frame clones and leaves some out. Of just under 150,000 clones listed, 13% were seen once; the top ten hold 1.3%. About 110 mL of blood, on average, came from one heparinised draw per donor. This clone occurred a few times. Its antigen is currently unknown. This TCR was sampled from a man aged 18-30 years with type 1 diabetes. What was sequenced was central memory CD4+ T cells from blood. The chain joins TRBV2 to TRBJ2-7; the D call may be TRBD1 or TRBD2 (5 bases each). The CDR3 DNA reads as TGTGCCAGCGGGACGGAGTACGAGCAGTACTTC. It codes for CASGTEYEQYF.